This T cell receptor beta chain was captured in a study of patients and donors after allogeneic stem cell transplantation (TCRdb year 2020). Preparation of the library involved RT-PCR. TCRdb records NextSeq 550 as the sequencer. TCRdb reprocessed the public reads (quality trimming at Q25 with fastp, clone calling with MiXCR) and kept in-frame beta chains. All rows with the same CDR3 protein become a single entry with the most common DNA and genes. The sample table shows 800,000 to 1,000,000 distinct CDR3 sequences, and over 15% are seen once. The ten largest clones capture 5.5% to 6.5% of the sample. From the cysteine through the phenylalanine, the CDR3 covers 17 amino acids. Only the CDR3 DNA is retained, 51 bases long and in frame from the first base. Unmatched junction bases come to 17, with V trimmed by 7 bases and J by 9 bases. The germline V gene encodes CDR1 SEHNR and CDR2 FQNEAQ (reference sequence).

Details on this clonotype: The antigen it binds to is not known. It has no much larger one-base neighbor in the sample; base qualities were not kept.

The chain employs TRBV7-9 and TRBJ2-1; TRBD2 matches 11 bases in the middle. Sequences were obtained from blood, either unsorted or a sorted T cell fraction (not recorded which). This sequence originates from a human donor who was either an allogeneic HSCT recipient or a stem cell or donor lymphocyte infusion donor (not recorded which). It is not recorded whose cells these are; they may come from a transplant donor. The nucleotides read TGTGCCAGCACCCTACTAGCGGGAGCTGGTAGTAATCGTGAGCAGTTCTTC. It encodes CASTLLAGAGSNREQFF.